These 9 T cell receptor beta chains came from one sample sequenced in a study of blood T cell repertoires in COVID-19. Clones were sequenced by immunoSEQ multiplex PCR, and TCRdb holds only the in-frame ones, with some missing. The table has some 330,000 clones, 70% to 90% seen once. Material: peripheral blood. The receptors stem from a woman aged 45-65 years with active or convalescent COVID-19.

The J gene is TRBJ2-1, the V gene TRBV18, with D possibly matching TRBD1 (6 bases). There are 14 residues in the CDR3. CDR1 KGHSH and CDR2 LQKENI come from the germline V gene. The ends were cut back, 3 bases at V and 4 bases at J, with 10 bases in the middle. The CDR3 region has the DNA TGTGCCAGCTCACCGTCGGACAGTTACAATGAGCAGTTCTTC. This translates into CASSPSDSYNEQFF.

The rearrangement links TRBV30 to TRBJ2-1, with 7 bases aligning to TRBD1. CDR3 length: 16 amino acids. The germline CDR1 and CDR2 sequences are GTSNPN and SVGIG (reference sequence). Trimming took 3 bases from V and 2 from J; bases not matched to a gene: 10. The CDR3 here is CAWSTLRDSPYNEQFF. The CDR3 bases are TGTGCCTGGAGCACCTTACGGGACAGTCCCTACAATGAGCAGTTCTTC. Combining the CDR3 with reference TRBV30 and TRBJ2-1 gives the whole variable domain SQTIHQWPATLVQPVGSPLSLECTVEGTSNPNLYWYRQAAGRGLQLLFYSVGIGQISSEVPQNLSASRPQDRQFILSSKKLLLSDSGFYLCAWSTLRDSPYNEQFFGPGTRLTVL.

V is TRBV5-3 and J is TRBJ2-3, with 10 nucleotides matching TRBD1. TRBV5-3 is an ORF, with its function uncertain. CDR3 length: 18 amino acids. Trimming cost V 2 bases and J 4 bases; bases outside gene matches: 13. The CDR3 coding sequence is TGTGCCAGAAGCTTAAGGGGACAGGGGTCTGGCCCGCCAGATACGCAGTATTTT. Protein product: CARSLRGQGSGPPDTQYF.

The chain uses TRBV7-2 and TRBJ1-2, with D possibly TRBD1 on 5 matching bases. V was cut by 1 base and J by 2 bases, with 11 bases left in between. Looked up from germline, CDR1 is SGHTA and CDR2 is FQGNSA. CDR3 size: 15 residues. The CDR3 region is CASSLGSGANYGYTF. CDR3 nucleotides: TGTGCCAGCAGCTTAGGGAGCGGGGCCAACTATGGCTACACCTTC.

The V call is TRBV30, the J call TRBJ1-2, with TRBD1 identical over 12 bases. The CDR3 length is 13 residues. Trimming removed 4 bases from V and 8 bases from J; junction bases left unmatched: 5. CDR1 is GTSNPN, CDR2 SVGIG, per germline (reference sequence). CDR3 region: CAWNRGTGGGYTF. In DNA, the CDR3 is TGTGCCTGGAACCGGGGGACAGGGGGCGGCTACACCTTC.

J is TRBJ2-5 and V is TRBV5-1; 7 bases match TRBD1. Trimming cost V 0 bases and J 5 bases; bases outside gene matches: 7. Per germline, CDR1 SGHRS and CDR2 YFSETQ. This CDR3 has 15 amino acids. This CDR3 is CASSLVGDRAETQYF. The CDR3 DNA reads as TGCGCCAGCAGCTTGGTGGGAGACAGGGCGGAGACCCAGTACTTC.

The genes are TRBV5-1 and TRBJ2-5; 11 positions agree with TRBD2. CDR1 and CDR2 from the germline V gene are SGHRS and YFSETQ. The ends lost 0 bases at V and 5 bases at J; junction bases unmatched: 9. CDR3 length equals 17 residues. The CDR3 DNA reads TGCGCCAGCAGCTTGGCGGCTAGCGGGGGGCAACGGGAGACCCAGTACTTC. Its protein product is CASSLAASGGQRETQYF.

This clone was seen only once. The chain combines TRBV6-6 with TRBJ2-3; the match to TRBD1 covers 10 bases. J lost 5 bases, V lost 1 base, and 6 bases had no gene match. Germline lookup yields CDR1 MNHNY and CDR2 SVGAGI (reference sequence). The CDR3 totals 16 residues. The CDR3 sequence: CASSYLGTGVGDTQYF. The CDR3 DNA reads TGTGCCAGCAGTTACTTGGGGACAGGGGTAGGAGATACGCAGTATTTT.

CDR3 bases: TGTGCCAGCAGCCCCGGGACAGTTAAACTTATGAACACTGAAGCTTTCTTT. This sequence encodes CASSPGTVKLMNTEAFF. The gene calls are TRBV6-2 or TRBV6-3 and TRBJ1-1, with TRBD1 matching 7 bases. The V and J ends lost 6 bases and 0 bases, in that order; junction bases with no gene match: 13. Germline V gene lookup returns CDR1 MNHEY and CDR2 SVGEGT. The length of the CDR3 is 17 residues.